This T cell receptor (beta chain) came from a study of PD-1 blockade in classical Hodgkin lymphoma. Overall study results and limits: Newly diagnosed patients reportedly trailed healthy donors in baseline TCR diversity.

To note about this clone: The antigen is unknown.

Time point here: cycle 4 day 1 (C4D1), after five to seven weeks of nivolumab. With no exception, relapse followed autologous stem cell transplantation in all patients, and brentuximab vedotin exposure varied. Per the germline V gene, CDR1 is MDHEN and CDR2 is SYDVKM. The V gene lost 5 bases and the J gene lost 0 bases, with 14 bases spanning the gap. The length of the CDR3 is 15 residues. The repertoire was sequenced with immunoSEQ multiplex PCR; TCRdb's copy has only in-frame clones and lacks some. The data contain some 34,000 clones, approximately 65% of them singletons. This chain links TRBV28 with TRBJ2-7; D unresolved. Sample: peripheral blood mononuclear cells (PBMCs), taken before the fourth cycle of nivolumab. The sequence was obtained from a human donor with classical Hodgkin lymphoma. As DNA, the CDR3 is TGTGCCAGCAGTAACCCTACTTTGAGCTCCTACGAGCAGTACTTC. Translated, it gives CASSNPTLSSYEQYF.